A selection of T cell receptor beta chains follows, all from one sample in a study of early T cells in non-severe SARS-CoV-2 infection. TCRdb redid the calling of the 5' RACE reads with MiXCR, one entry per CDR3 protein. The data hold tens of thousands of distinct CDR3 sequences, with roughly 21% observed a single time. The starting material was whole blood, obtained at baseline. The receptors were sampled from an adult who was a healthcare worker with PCR-confirmed SARS-CoV-2 infection or an uninfected control (not recorded which). CDR3s include the opening cysteine and the closing phenylalanine or tryptophan. A D gene is named only where the DNA matches it firmly. Expanded clones are given a class, and other clones once, few, many or no size at all.

v_call: TRBV3-1
clone_size: NA
j_call: TRBJ1-1
d_call: NA
cdr3_aa: CASSQAQEAFF
cdr3_nt: TGTGCCAGCAGCCAAGCACAGGAAGCTTTCTTT

v_call: TRBV7-9
clone_size: NA
j_call: TRBJ2-7
d_call: NA
cdr3_aa: CASSSSNSYEQYF
cdr3_nt: TGTGCCAGCAGCTCGAGCAATTCCTACGAGCAGTACTTC

v_call: TRBV25-1
clone_size: few
j_call: TRBJ2-1
d_call: TRBD2
cdr3_aa: CASTPGGGALSYNEQFF
cdr3_nt: TGTGCCAGCACCCCCGGCGGGGGGGCCTTATCGTACAATGAGCAGTTCTTC

v_call: TRBV7-8
clone_size: NA
j_call: TRBJ2-1
d_call: NA
cdr3_aa: CASSLMVQGNEQFF
cdr3_nt: TGTGCCAGCAGCTTAATGGTGCAGGGCAATGAGCAGTTCTTC

v_call: TRBV20-1
clone_size: many
j_call: TRBJ2-5
d_call: NA
cdr3_aa: CSARDLARIETQYF
cdr3_nt: TGCAGTGCTAGAGATCTAGCTAGAATTGAGACCCAGTACTTC

v_call: TRBV20-1
clone_size: NA
j_call: TRBJ2-7
d_call: TRBD2
cdr3_aa: CSAGTGTSVTYEQYF
cdr3_nt: TGCAGTGCTGGTACCGGGACTAGCGTGACCTACGAGCAGTACTTC

v_call: TRBV3-1
clone_size: few
j_call: TRBJ2-1
d_call: TRBD2
cdr3_aa: CASSSSGDMSEQFF
cdr3_nt: TGTGCCAGCAGCTCTAGCGGGGATATGAGTGAGCAGTTCTTC

v_call: TRBV29-1
clone_size: few
j_call: TRBJ2-7
d_call: NA
cdr3_aa: CSVRDPYEQYF
cdr3_nt: TGCAGCGTTCGGGACCCCTACGAGCAGTACTTC

v_call: TRBV20-1
clone_size: few
j_call: TRBJ1-2
d_call: NA
cdr3_aa: CSARGTGYGYTF
cdr3_nt: TGCAGTGCTAGGGGGACGGGCTATGGCTACACCTTC

v_call: TRBV5-1
clone_size: few
j_call: TRBJ2-1
d_call: NA
cdr3_aa: CASSFRGTSYNEQFF
cdr3_nt: TGCGCCAGCAGTTTCAGGGGAACCTCCTACAATGAGCAGTTCTTC

v_call: TRBV20-1
clone_size: few
j_call: TRBJ2-5
d_call: NA
cdr3_aa: CSASWGVVIEPQYF
cdr3_nt: TGCAGTGCTAGCTGGGGAGTTGTCATCGAACCCCAGTACTTC

v_call: TRBV4-2
clone_size: few
j_call: TRBJ2-2
d_call: NA
cdr3_aa: CASSQATRPPPPGELFF
cdr3_nt: TGTGCCAGCAGCCAAGCGACTAGACCCCCTCCCCCCGGGGAGCTGTTTTTT

v_call: TRBV7-8
clone_size: NA
j_call: TRBJ2-3
d_call: NA
cdr3_aa: CASTTTTTDTQYF
cdr3_nt: TGTGCCAGCACCACGACGACCACAGATACGCAGTATTTT

v_call: TRBV10-1
clone_size: NA
j_call: TRBJ2-5
d_call: NA
cdr3_aa: CASSPGEGETQYF
cdr3_nt: TGCGCCAGCAGTCCAGGGGAAGGCGAGACCCAGTACTTC

v_call: TRBV4-1
clone_size: NA
j_call: TRBJ2-5
d_call: NA
cdr3_aa: CASSQVSGVETQYF
cdr3_nt: TGCGCCAGCAGCCAAGTCTCCGGGGTTGAGACCCAGTACTTC

v_call: TRBV7-9
clone_size: NA
j_call: TRBJ2-7
d_call: NA
cdr3_aa: CASSGGMGGRYEQYF
cdr3_nt: TGTGCCAGCAGCGGAGGGATGGGGGGCCGATACGAGCAGTACTTC

v_call: TRBV7-9
clone_size: few
j_call: TRBJ2-4
d_call: TRBD2
cdr3_aa: CASSQLGLAGGTKNIQYF
cdr3_nt: TGTGCCAGCAGCCAATTGGGACTAGCGGGGGGCACCAAAAACATTCAGTACTTC

v_call: TRBV5-4
clone_size: NA
j_call: TRBJ1-1
d_call: NA
cdr3_aa: CASSLRHREVAFF
cdr3_nt: TGTGCCAGCAGCTTGCGGCACAGGGAAGTAGCTTTCTTT

v_call: TRBV7-8
clone_size: NA
j_call: TRBJ2-7
d_call: TRBD1
cdr3_aa: CASSGYGTGGEQYF
cdr3_nt: TGTGCCAGCAGCGGATACGGGACAGGGGGCGAGCAGTACTTC

v_call: TRBV5-1
clone_size: NA
j_call: TRBJ2-7
d_call: NA
cdr3_aa: CASSPTGIHEQYF
cdr3_nt: TGCGCCAGCAGCCCAACGGGGATCCACGAGCAGTACTTC

v_call: TRBV5-1
clone_size: NA
j_call: TRBJ1-1
d_call: NA
cdr3_aa: CASTPQGFTEAFF
cdr3_nt: TGCGCCAGCACTCCACAGGGATTCACTGAAGCTTTCTTT

v_call: TRBV18
clone_size: NA
j_call: TRBJ2-7
d_call: NA
cdr3_aa: CASTQMGLWDEQYF
cdr3_nt: TGTGCCAGCACACAAATGGGTTTATGGGACGAGCAGTACTTC

v_call: TRBV7-2
clone_size: few
j_call: TRBJ1-1
d_call: TRBD1
cdr3_aa: CASSPTGGYTEAFF
cdr3_nt: TGTGCCAGCAGCCCGACAGGGGGCTACACTGAAGCTTTCTTT

v_call: TRBV4-1
clone_size: NA
j_call: TRBJ2-7
d_call: NA
cdr3_aa: CASSYRDGSYEQYF
cdr3_nt: TGCGCCAGCAGCTACCGGGACGGTTCCTACGAGCAGTACTTC

v_call: TRBV7-8
clone_size: NA
j_call: TRBJ2-3
d_call: NA
cdr3_aa: CASSLVQLDTQYF
cdr3_nt: TGTGCCAGCAGCTTAGTCCAGCTAGATACGCAGTATTTT

v_call: TRBV10-3
clone_size: NA
j_call: TRBJ1-1
d_call: NA
cdr3_aa: CAISESPGLRNTEAFF
cdr3_nt: TGTGCCATCAGTGAGTCCCCGGGTTTACGGAACACTGAAGCTTTCTTT

v_call: TRBV29-1
clone_size: NA
j_call: TRBJ1-1
d_call: NA
cdr3_aa: CSVEVNRENTEAFF
cdr3_nt: TGCAGCGTTGAAGTTAACAGGGAAAACACTGAAGCTTTCTTT

v_call: TRBV2
clone_size: few
j_call: TRBJ2-5
d_call: TRBD2
cdr3_aa: CASSPMTSGEETQYF
cdr3_nt: TGTGCCAGCAGTCCTATGACTAGCGGAGAAGAGACCCAGTACTTC

v_call: TRBV5-1
clone_size: NA
j_call: TRBJ1-5
d_call: NA
cdr3_aa: CASSLGAGPQHF
cdr3_nt: TGCGCCAGCAGCCTGGGCGCGGGGCCCCAGCATTTT

v_call: TRBV12-3/TRBV12-4
clone_size: NA
j_call: TRBJ1-1
d_call: NA
cdr3_aa: CASSFSGAGTEAFF
cdr3_nt: TGTGCCAGCAGTTTTTCGGGGGCGGGCACTGAAGCTTTCTTT

v_call: TRBV4-2
clone_size: NA
j_call: TRBJ1-4
d_call: TRBD1
cdr3_aa: CASSHYRGRGEKLFF
cdr3_nt: TGTGCCAGCAGCCACTACAGGGGGCGAGGTGAAAAACTGTTTTTT

v_call: TRBV5-1
clone_size: few
j_call: TRBJ1-2
d_call: NA
cdr3_aa: CASSLRTSGYTF
cdr3_nt: TGCGCCAGCAGCTTACGTACGAGTGGCTACACCTTC

v_call: TRBV7-6
clone_size: NA
j_call: TRBJ2-1
d_call: TRBD2
cdr3_aa: CASSSQRGYYNEQFF
cdr3_nt: TGTGCCAGCAGCTCCCAGCGGGGGTACTACAATGAGCAGTTCTTC

v_call: TRBV6-6
clone_size: few
j_call: TRBJ1-3
d_call: NA
cdr3_aa: CASGRTAGNTIYF
cdr3_nt: TGTGCCAGCGGTCGGACAGCAGGAAACACCATATATTTT

v_call: TRBV27
clone_size: NA
j_call: TRBJ2-7
d_call: NA
cdr3_aa: CASSVGWAAYEQYF
cdr3_nt: TGTGCCAGCAGCGTGGGTTGGGCCGCCTACGAGCAGTACTTC

v_call: TRBV5-6
clone_size: NA
j_call: TRBJ2-3
d_call: NA
cdr3_aa: CASSLLRGDTQYF
cdr3_nt: TGTGCCAGCAGCCTCCTCCGTGGAGATACGCAGTATTTT

v_call: TRBV29-1
clone_size: many
j_call: TRBJ2-3
d_call: NA
cdr3_aa: CSVEEIGGYTQYF
cdr3_nt: TGCAGCGTTGAAGAAATAGGGGGGTATACGCAGTATTTT

v_call: TRBV4-1
clone_size: NA
j_call: TRBJ2-5
d_call: NA
cdr3_aa: CASSQAPTDQETQYF
cdr3_nt: TGCGCCAGCAGCCAAGCTCCGACAGATCAAGAGACCCAGTACTTC

v_call: TRBV5-1
clone_size: NA
j_call: TRBJ2-7
d_call: TRBD1
cdr3_aa: CASSLGGTGTEQQYF
cdr3_nt: TGCGCCAGCAGCTTGGGGGGGACAGGAACGGAGCAGCAGTACTTC

v_call: TRBV29-1
clone_size: NA
j_call: TRBJ1-2
d_call: NA
cdr3_aa: CSSSPGAGYGYTF
cdr3_nt: TGCAGCTCCTCCCCGGGGGCTGGCTATGGCTACACCTTC

v_call: TRBV5-1
clone_size: few
j_call: TRBJ2-1
d_call: TRBD2
cdr3_aa: CASSFSGESYNEQFF
cdr3_nt: TGCGCCAGCAGCTTTAGCGGGGAATCCTACAATGAGCAGTTCTTC

v_call: TRBV7-8
clone_size: many
j_call: TRBJ2-7
d_call: NA
cdr3_aa: CASSLDLEKATYEQYF
cdr3_nt: TGTGCCAGCAGCTTAGACCTAGAGAAGGCAACCTACGAGCAGTACTTC

v_call: TRBV12-3/TRBV12-4
clone_size: few
j_call: TRBJ1-4
d_call: NA
cdr3_aa: CASSQRYEKLFF
cdr3_nt: TGTGCCAGCAGCCAGCGGTATGAAAAACTGTTTTTT

v_call: TRBV4-1
clone_size: NA
j_call: TRBJ2-3
d_call: NA
cdr3_aa: CASSQTGVDTQYF
cdr3_nt: TGCGCCAGCAGCCAGACGGGGGTAGATACGCAGTATTTT

v_call: TRBV5-1
clone_size: NA
j_call: TRBJ2-3
d_call: NA
cdr3_aa: CASRREGGTDTQYF
cdr3_nt: TGCGCCAGCAGGCGGGAAGGTGGGACAGATACGCAGTATTTT

v_call: TRBV9
clone_size: few
j_call: TRBJ2-1
d_call: NA
cdr3_aa: CASSVMGTFSYNEQFF
cdr3_nt: TGTGCCAGCAGCGTAATGGGTACCTTCTCCTACAATGAGCAGTTCTTC

v_call: TRBV12-5
clone_size: NA
j_call: TRBJ2-7
d_call: TRBD1
cdr3_aa: CASDSPPGGYEQYF
cdr3_nt: TGTGCTAGTGATTCGCCCCCAGGGGGCTACGAGCAGTACTTC

v_call: TRBV7-8
clone_size: NA
j_call: TRBJ2-7
d_call: NA
cdr3_aa: CASNSGGGPLYF
cdr3_nt: TGTGCCAGCAACTCCGGCGGAGGACCCCTGTACTTC

v_call: TRBV7-9
clone_size: NA
j_call: TRBJ2-2
d_call: NA
cdr3_aa: CASSFGDGELFF
cdr3_nt: TGTGCCAGCAGCTTCGGGGACGGGGAGCTGTTTTTT

v_call: TRBV27
clone_size: NA
j_call: TRBJ2-7
d_call: TRBD1
cdr3_aa: CASSRDRASFEQYF
cdr3_nt: TGTGCCAGCAGTCGAGACAGGGCTAGTTTCGAGCAGTACTTC